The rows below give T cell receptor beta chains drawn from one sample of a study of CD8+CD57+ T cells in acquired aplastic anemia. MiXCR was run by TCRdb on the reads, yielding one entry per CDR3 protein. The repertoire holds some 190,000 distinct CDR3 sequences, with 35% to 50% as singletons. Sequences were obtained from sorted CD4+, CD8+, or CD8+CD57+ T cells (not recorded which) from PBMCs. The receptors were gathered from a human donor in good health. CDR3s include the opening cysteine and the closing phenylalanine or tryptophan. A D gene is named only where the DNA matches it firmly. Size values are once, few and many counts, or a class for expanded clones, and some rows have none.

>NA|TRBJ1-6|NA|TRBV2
TGTGCCAGCAGAGCAGGGAGTAGGCCCCTCCACTTT
CASRAGSRPLHF
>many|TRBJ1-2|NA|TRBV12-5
TGTGCTAGTGGTGATCAGGGACGAAACTATGGCTACACCTTC
CASGDQGRNYGYTF
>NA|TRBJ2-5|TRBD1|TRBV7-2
TGTGCCAGCAGCCAGGGACAGGGGGCTCGGGAGACCCAGTACTTC
CASSQGQGARETQYF
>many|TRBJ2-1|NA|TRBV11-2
TGTGCCAGCAGCTTATTCCCGCTAGCAGACTACAATGAGCAGTTCTTC
CASSLFPLADYNEQFF
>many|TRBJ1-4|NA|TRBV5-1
TGCGCCAGCAGCTTGATCTCGGGACCCTCTAATGAAAAACTGTTTTTT
CASSLISGPSNEKLFF
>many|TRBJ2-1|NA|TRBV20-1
TGCAGTGCTAGGAGAAGGGGAGATGAGCAGTTCTTC
CSARRRGDEQFF
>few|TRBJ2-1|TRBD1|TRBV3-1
TGTGCCAGCAGCCCGACAGGGGGCTCCTACAATGAGCAGTTCTTC
CASSPTGGSYNEQFF
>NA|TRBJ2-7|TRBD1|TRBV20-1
TGCAGTGCTAGAGGGGGACAGGACTACGAGCAGTACTTC
CSARGGQDYEQYF
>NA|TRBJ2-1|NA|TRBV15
TGTGCCACCAGCAGTAATTCGGTGGGCAGGGGGTTCTTC
CATSSNSVGRGFF
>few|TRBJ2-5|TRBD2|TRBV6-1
TGTGCCAGCAGGGGACTAGCGGAACAAGAGACCCAGTACTTC
CASRGLAEQETQYF
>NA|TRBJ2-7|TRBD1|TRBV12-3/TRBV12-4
TGTGCCAGCAGTACCCAACAGGGGCACGAGCAGTACTTC
CASSTQQGHEQYF
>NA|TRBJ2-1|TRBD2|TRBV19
TGTGCCAGTAGTATCCTGCGGGAGGGCCCTCGGGAGCAGTTCTTC
CASSILREGPREQFF
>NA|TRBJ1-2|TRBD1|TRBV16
TGTGCCAGCAGCCAAGGACAGGGAGGAGGCTACACCTTC
CASSQGQGGGYTF
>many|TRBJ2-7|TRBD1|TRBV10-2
TGCGCCAGCAGCCGGGACAGGAACTACGAGCAGTACTTC
CASSRDRNYEQYF
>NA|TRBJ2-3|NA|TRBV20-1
TGCAGTATGGATGGTACAGATACGCAGTATTTT
CSMDGTDTQYF
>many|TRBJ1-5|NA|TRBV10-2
TGCGCCAGCAGTGAGCCAGCAACAGGTAACCTGCCCCAGCATTTT
CASSEPATGNLPQHF
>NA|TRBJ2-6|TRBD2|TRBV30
TGTGCCTGGAGTCACCCGGGACTAGCGGGAGTTTCTGGGGCCAACGTCCTGACTTTC
CAWSHPGLAGVSGANVLTF
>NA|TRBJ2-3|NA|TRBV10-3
TGTGCCATCAGTGACGGGGGATCTAGCACAGATACGCAGTATTTT
CAISDGGSSTDTQYF
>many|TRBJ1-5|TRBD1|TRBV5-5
TGTGCCAGCAGCTCTGGAGCAGGGGGCCTGGGGAAGCCCCAGCATTTT
CASSSGAGGLGKPQHF
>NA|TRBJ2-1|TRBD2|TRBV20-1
TGCGGTGCTAGAGAAGGGAGCGGGAGCTCCTACAATGAGCAGTTCTTC
CGAREGSGSSYNEQFF
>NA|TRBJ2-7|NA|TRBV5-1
TGCGCCAGCAGCTCCCTTCGGGACAAGTTTGGTGACTACGAGCAGTACTTC
CASSSLRDKFGDYEQYF
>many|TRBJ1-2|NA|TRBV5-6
TGTGCCAGCAGCTTGTTTCAGGGGAGAGGCTATGGCTACACCTTC
CASSLFQGRGYGYTF
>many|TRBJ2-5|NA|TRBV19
TGTGCCAGTAGTCCGGACAGTTTCGGCGGGGAGACCCAGTACTTC
CASSPDSFGGETQYF
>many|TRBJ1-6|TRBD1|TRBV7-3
TGTGCCAGCAGCTTAGGACAGGGGAGTTCACCCCTCCACTTT
CASSLGQGSSPLHF
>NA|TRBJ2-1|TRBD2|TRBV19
TGTGCCAGTACTCTGCGGGGGGGGAATGAGCAGTTCTTC
CASTLRGGNEQFF
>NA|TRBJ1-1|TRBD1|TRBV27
TGTGCCAGCAGTGGGAGGACAGGGCGAATGAACACTGAAGCTTTCTTT
CASSGRTGRMNTEAFF
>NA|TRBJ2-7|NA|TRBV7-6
TGTGCCAGCAGCTCTCCAGCCTACGAGCAGTACTTC
CASSSPAYEQYF
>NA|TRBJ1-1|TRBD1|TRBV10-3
TGTGCCATCGGACAGGGGATGATGAACACTGAAGCTTTCTTT
CAIGQGMMNTEAFF
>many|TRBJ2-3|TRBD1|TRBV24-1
TGTGCCACCAGTGATTCAGTGACAGGGTTTTCAGATACGCAGTATTTT
CATSDSVTGFSDTQYF
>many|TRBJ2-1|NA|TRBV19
TGTGCCAGTAGTAAAGAGCCGGGAAACAATGAGCAGTTCTTC
CASSKEPGNNEQFF
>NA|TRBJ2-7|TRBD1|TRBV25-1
TGTGCCAGCAGTGCAAAGACAGGGGGCTGGAACACCGGCCTCTACGAGCAGTACTTC
CASSAKTGGWNTGLYEQYF
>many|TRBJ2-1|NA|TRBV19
TGTGCCAGTAGTCCTGCAAGGGGGGGAAATGAGCAGTTCTTC
CASSPARGGNEQFF
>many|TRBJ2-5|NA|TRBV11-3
TGTGCCAGCAGCTTAGACAGGCCGAGTGAGACCCAGTACTTC
CASSLDRPSETQYF
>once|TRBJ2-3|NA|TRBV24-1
TGTGCCACCAGTGATTTGCCGGCTGATACGCAGTATTTT
CATSDLPADTQYF
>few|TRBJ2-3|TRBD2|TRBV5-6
TGTGCCAGCAGCTACGGACTAGCGGGAGGATTTAGCACAGATACGCCGTATTTT
CASSYGLAGGFSTDTPYF
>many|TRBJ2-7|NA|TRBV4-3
TGCGCCAGCAGCCAAGGTGGGGGGCAATACGAGCAGTACTTC
CASSQGGGQYEQYF
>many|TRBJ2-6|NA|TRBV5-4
TGTGCCAGCAGACCCCCGACTGGGGCCAACGTCCTGACTTTC
CASRPPTGANVLTF
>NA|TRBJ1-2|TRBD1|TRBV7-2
TGTGCCAGCAGCTTGCGGACAGGGCAATTAACCTATGGCTACACCTTC
CASSLRTGQLTYGYTF
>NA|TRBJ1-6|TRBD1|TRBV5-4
TGTGCCAGCAGCCCCTGGACAGGGGGCGGTTCACCCCTCCACTTT
CASSPWTGGGSPLHF
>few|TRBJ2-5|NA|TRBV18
TGTGCCAGCTCAGGAACGAGGGAAGAGACCCAGTACTTC
CASSGTREETQYF
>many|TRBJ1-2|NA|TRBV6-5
TGTGCCAGCAGTTACGCGGGAGGTGGCTACACCTTC
CASSYAGGGYTF
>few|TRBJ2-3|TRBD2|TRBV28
TGTGCCAGCCGTAGCGGGGGCGCCACAGATACGCAGTATTTT
CASRSGGATDTQYF
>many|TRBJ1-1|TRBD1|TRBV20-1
TGCAGTGCTAGACAGGGACAGATGAACACTGAAGCTTTCTTT
CSARQGQMNTEAFF
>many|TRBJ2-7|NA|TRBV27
TGTGCCAGCTCCCGGGGGGCAGGGGTGTCCTACGAGCAGTACTTC
CASSRGAGVSYEQYF
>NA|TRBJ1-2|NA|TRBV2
TGTGCCAGCAGTGAATTAACAGCCAGCTATGGCTACACCTTC
CASSELTASYGYTF